These 18 T cell receptor beta chains were sequenced from one sample in a study of blood T cell repertoires in COVID-19 (dated by TCRdb to about 2020). Library method: the immunoSEQ multiplex PCR assay. TCRdb limited this immuneACCESS table to in-frame rearrangements with V and J called. A share of clones is missing; checked studies link under half to unresolved V genes, and the rest is unexplained. This sample gives fewer than 300,000 clones in total; approximately 91% of them show up just once. Approximately 2.4% of the sample is taken by the ten largest. Sequencing input: PBMCs or T cells enriched from blood (not recorded which). All receptors derive from a woman aged 40 to 55 with acute COVID-19.

The V call is TRBV6-2 or TRBV6-3, the J call TRBJ2-7, with 11 bases that match TRBD2. Germline assignment: CDR1 MNHEY and CDR2 SVGEGT. J gave up 3 bases and V 5 bases, and 3 bases lay outside the gene matches. The CDR3 loop spans 14 amino acids. CDR3 residues: CASSQTSGNYEQYF. The DNA for the CDR3 is TGTGCCAGCAGTCAGACTAGCGGGAACTACGAGCAGTACTTC.

The rearrangement links TRBV5-1 to TRBJ1-2, with no clear D. The CDR3 length is 14 residues. The germline V and J ends were trimmed by 2 bases and 7 bases, with 15 bases remaining between them. The germline V gene has CDR1 SGHRS and CDR2 YFSETQ. The CDR3 nucleotides are TGCGCCAGCAGCTTCCAGGTCGGTGAAAGTGGCTACACCTTC. Protein sequence: CASSFQVGESGYTF.

DNA for the CDR3: TGTGCCAGCAGTCCCATCATACCGGGAAGTGGCTACACCTTC. Protein product: CASSPIIPGSGYTF. This chain connects TRBV27 to TRBJ1-2; no clear D gene. This CDR3 is built from 14 residues. V lost 5 bases, J lost 7 bases, and 17 bases lay in between. CDR1 and CDR2 from the germline V gene are MNHEY and SMNVEV (reference sequence).

The chain employs TRBV5-1 and TRBJ1-4, with TRBD1 matching over 8 bases. CDR1 and CDR2 (germline): SGHRS, YFSETQ. Trimming took 0 bases from V and 8 from J; bases not matched to a gene: 3. The CDR3 runs 14 residues. For the CDR3, the DNA is TGCGCCAGCAGCTTGGGACAGGGGCAAGAAAAACTGTTTTTT. Its translation is CASSLGQGQEKLFF.

This chain links TRBV12-5 with TRBJ2-1, with D perhaps matching TRBD2 (6 bases). V lost 8 bases and J lost 6, with 17 bases in between. CDR1 is LGHNT, CDR2 FRNRAP, per germline. The CDR3 loop spans 14 amino acids. CDR3 loop: CASIPSDGPNEQFF. In DNA form, the CDR3 reads TGTGCTAGTATTCCTAGCGACGGTCCCAATGAGCAGTTCTTC.

This chain uses TRBV7-9 with TRBJ2-6, with TRBD1 matching 8 bases. J gave up 5 bases and V 10 bases, and 13 bases lay outside the gene matches. The CDR3 has 16 residues. Germline CDR1 reads SEHNR; CDR2 reads FQNEAQ (reference sequence). CDR3 coding DNA: TGTGCCACTGGACAGGGCACTATACGAAGGGCCAACGTCCTGACTTTC. It codes for CATGQGTIRRANVLTF.

V usage is TRBV21-1 and J usage is TRBJ2-1; the table's D call, TRBD1, was not checked against the DNA. TRBV21-1 is a pseudogene locus. The CDR3 has 14 amino acids. The DNA for the CDR3 is TGTGCCAGCAGCCCGAGGACATCGTACAATGAGCAGTTCTTC. As protein: CASSPRTSYNEQFF.

The V and J genes are TRBV2 and TRBJ2-3; 15 nucleotides line up with TRBD2. V was clipped by 1 base and J by 2 bases; unmatched bases: 4. The CDR3 extends over 18 amino acids. CDR1 is SNHLY and CDR2 is FYNNEI in the germline V gene. CDR3 nucleotides: TGTGCCAGCAGTGAAGGGGGACTAGCGGGAGGTTCCACAGATACGCAGTATTTT. Protein: CASSEGGLAGGSTDTQYF.

The V gene is TRBV18, the J gene TRBJ1-2; possible D gene TRBD1, 5 bases. V lost 3 bases and J 8 bases, leaving 16 bases between the germline ends. The CDR3 runs to 14 residues. In germline, CDR1 is KGHSH, CDR2 LQKENI. CDR3 protein: CASSPDSIPGGYTF. The CDR3, as DNA: TGTGCCAGCTCACCCGACAGCATCCCCGGGGGCTACACCTTC.

This clone appeared a few times. V is TRBV5-1 and J is TRBJ1-3; D remains unclear. Per the germline V gene, CDR1 is SGHRS and CDR2 is YFSETQ. The CDR3 runs 16 residues. The V end was cut by 2 bases, the J end by 0 bases, with 12 bases between. In DNA, the CDR3 is TGCGCCAGCAGCTTTTCCAGTTCAGACTCTGGAAACACCATATATTTT. Amino acid sequence: CASSFSSSDSGNTIYF.

This clone was recorded at least ten times. The chain has TRBV6-7 and TRBJ2-1; 9 nucleotides match TRBD1. TRBV6-7 has ORF status, its function being uncertain. V lost 2 bases, J lost 5 bases, and 10 bases stayed unmatched. The CDR3 contains 17 residues. This CDR3 reads CASSYPPGQGIHNEQFF. In DNA, the CDR3 is TGTGCCAGCAGTTACCCTCCGGGACAGGGTATCCACAATGAGCAGTTCTTC.

The chain carries TRBV7-2 and TRBJ1-1; perhaps TRBD1 as D (5 bases). Germline assignment: CDR1 SGHTA and CDR2 FQGNSA. V lost 0 bases to trimming and J lost 3 bases, with 8 bases between them. The CDR3 covers 14 residues. The CDR3 protein is CASSLASRDTEAFF. As DNA, the CDR3 is TGTGCCAGCAGCTTAGCCTCCAGGGACACTGAAGCTTTCTTT.

The V and J genes are TRBV18 and TRBJ1-5, with TRBD1 as a possible D gene (5 bases). V was clipped by 4 bases and J by 0 bases, with 10 bases between them. Germline lookup yields CDR1 KGHSH and CDR2 LQKENI. The CDR3 is made up of 15 amino acids. This CDR3 is CASSLDSYSNQPQHF. CDR3 in DNA: TGTGCCAGCTCACTAGACAGCTATAGCAATCAGCCCCAGCATTTT.

The chain carries TRBV19 and TRBJ2-7, with 9 bases fitting TRBD2. V was pared by 5 bases and J by 1 base, with 9 bases of the junction left unmatched. Germline CDR1 is LNHDA and CDR2 is SQIVND (reference sequence). CDR3 size: 16 residues. The CDR3: CASSPFSSGDSYEQYF. The CDR3 DNA follows: TGTGCCAGTAGTCCTTTTTCTAGCGGGGATTCCTACGAGCAGTACTTC.

The chain is built from TRBV12-3 or TRBV12-4 and TRBJ1-1; TRBD1 aligns across 9 bases. CDR3 length: 13 residues. The junction had 4 bases not matched to a gene; V was cut back by 7 bases and J by 4 bases. CDR3 coding DNA: TGTGCCAGCAATGGGGACAGGGTCACTGAAGCTTTCTTT. It is translated as CASNGDRVTEAFF.

The DNA for the CDR3 is TGTGCCAGCGGCACAGGGGCATGGAACACCGGGGAGCTGTTTTTT. Encoded protein: CASGTGAWNTGELFF. V and J are TRBV6-5 and TRBJ2-2, with 7 bases lining up with TRBD1. This CDR3 region has 15 residues. Germline CDR1 reads MNHEY; CDR2 reads SVGAGI. The trim removed 8 bases at V and 1 base at J, leaving 7 bases unmatched.

This clone was seen once. The V and J genes are TRBV11-3 and TRBJ2-2; 12 bases map to TRBD2. Unmatched junction bases numbered 8, after V lost 1 base and J lost 8 bases. Germline V gene lookup returns CDR1 SGHNT and CDR2 YENEEA. This CDR3 has 17 amino acids. The CDR3 DNA follows: TGTGCCAGCAGCTTAGGCCCGACTAGCGGGGGTCAAGGGGAGCTGTTTTTT. Translating it yields CASSLGPTSGGQGELFF.

This clone appeared once. V usage is TRBV10-3 and J usage is TRBJ1-1; tentative D call: TRBD1 (6 bases). The CDR3 runs to 12 residues. V gave up 10 bases and J gave up 3 bases, with 12 bases separating them. CDR1 and CDR2 (germline): ENHRY, SYGVKD. CDR3 coding DNA: TGTGCCAGCCGGACAGACTACACTGAAGCTTTCTTT. The encoded protein is CASRTDYTEAFF.